The 11 T cell receptor beta chains reported below all come from one sample, sequenced in a study of T cell responses to AZD1222 COVID-19 vaccine. TCRdb keeps only in-frame clones here, not all; method: immunoSEQ multiplex PCR. The sample holds tens of thousands of clones, roughly 82% seen once. The sample consisted of peripheral blood, taken on day 0 of AZD1222 vaccination. The receptors come from an adult in good health.

The J gene is TRBJ2-1, the V gene TRBV28; TRBD2 matches 7 bases. The CDR3 contains 14 residues. Per germline, CDR1 MDHEN and CDR2 SYDVKM. Trimming removed 1 base from V and 7 bases from J; junction bases left unmatched: 4. For the CDR3, the DNA is TGTGCCAGCAGTTTATTCGGACTAGTTAATGAGCAGTTCTTC. Translation: CASSLFGLVNEQFF.

V usage is TRBV2 and J usage is TRBJ1-2; 8 bases line up with TRBD1. V lost 7 bases, J lost 5 bases, and 6 bases stayed unmatched. This CDR3 is built from 13 residues. Germline CDR1 SNHLY, CDR2 FYNNEI. This CDR3 is CASMKDREYGYTF. The CDR3, as DNA: TGTGCCAGCATGAAGGACAGGGAGTATGGCTACACCTTC.

The V call is TRBV5-5, the J call TRBJ2-7, with D unresolved. Germline V gene sequence: CDR1 SGHKS, CDR2 YYEKEE (reference sequence). The V gene lost 4 bases and the J gene lost 5 bases, with 22 bases spanning the gap. The CDR3 is 16 amino acids. CDR3 residues: CASSRPQDINRDEQYF. In nucleotides, the CDR3 is TGTGCCAGCAGCCGCCCCCAAGACATAAATAGGGACGAGCAGTACTTC.

The V and J genes are TRBV6-5 and TRBJ1-5, with D hard to call. This CDR3 is built from 14 residues. Germline V CDR1 and CDR2: MNHEY, SVGAGI. Trimming removed 5 bases at V and 0 bases at J, with 8 bases between. The CDR3 reads CASSTDRSNQPQHF. The CDR3 DNA follows: TGTGCCAGCAGTACGGACCGTAGCAATCAGCCCCAGCATTTT.

This chain uses TRBV7-8 with TRBJ2-4; TRBD1 aligns across 7 bases. Germline V gene data show CDR1 as SGHVS and CDR2 as FQNEAQ. The CDR3 has 14 residues. V trimming: 5 bases; J trimming: 4 bases; junction bases outside the gene matches: 5. Here the CDR3 DNA reads TGTGCCAGCAGCACCCGGGACAGAAAAAACATTCAGTACTTC. Translation: CASSTRDRKNIQYF.

The chain links TRBV23-1 to TRBJ1-1; D uncertain. TRBV23-1 is an open reading frame whose function is uncertain. The V end was cut by 4 bases, the J end by 0 bases, with 3 bases between. This CDR3 spans 12 amino acids. The chain's CDR3 is CASSRLNTEAFF. Written as DNA, the CDR3 is TGCGCCAGCAGTCGGTTGAACACTGAAGCTTTCTTT.

The chain combines TRBV3-1 (or the pseudogene TRBV3-2) with TRBJ2-1; maybe TRBD2 (5 bases). V lost 7 bases to trimming and J lost 0 bases, with 16 bases between them. Looked up from germline, CDR1 is LGHDT and CDR2 is YNNKEL (reference sequence). The CDR3 runs to 16 residues. The chain's CDR3 is CASTPEGASSYNEQFF. Written as DNA, the CDR3 is TGTGCCAGCACCCCCGAGGGAGCGAGCTCCTACAATGAGCAGTTCTTC.

The chain employs TRBV5-6 and TRBJ1-6; TRBD1 matches 7 bases. The CDR3 has 14 amino acids. Per germline, CDR1 SGHDT and CDR2 YYEEEE. Losses at the gene ends were 4 bases for V and 8 bases for J; bases not matched to a gene: 6. The CDR3 is CASSVTGVDSPLHF. DNA for the CDR3: TGTGCCAGCAGCGTTACAGGGGTGGATTCACCCCTCCACTTT.

This clone showed up just a few times. V and J are TRBV4-3 and TRBJ1-1; the D is unclear. Per the germline V gene, CDR1 is LGHNA and CDR2 is YSLEER. The CDR3 spans 14 residues. V lost 4 bases and J 1 base, leaving 10 bases between the germline ends. CDR3 DNA: TGCGCCAGCAGCCTCAAGGATCAGAACACTGAAGCTTTCTTT. This sequence encodes CASSLKDQNTEAFF.

This sequence joins TRBV5-4 and TRBJ1-2, with 7 nucleotides matching TRBD1. Trimming at V came to 4 bases and at J to 5 bases, leaving 11 bases not matched to a gene. This CDR3 has 15 residues. Germline lookup yields CDR1 SGHNT and CDR2 YYREEE (reference sequence). CDR3 amino acids: CASSANRGAGYGYTF. CDR3 nucleotides: TGTGCCAGCAGCGCTAACAGGGGCGCCGGATATGGCTACACCTTC.

This clone was counted a single time. This chain links TRBV20-1 with TRBJ2-1, with TRBD2 as a possible D gene (6 bases). The V gene lost 6 bases and the J gene lost 3 bases, with 18 bases spanning the gap. The CDR3 is 15 residues long. In germline, CDR1 is DFQATT, CDR2 SNEGSKA (reference sequence). The CDR3 sequence: CSASGGSDVYNEQFF. DNA for the CDR3: TGCAGTGCGAGTGGGGGGAGTGACGTCTACAATGAGCAGTTCTTC.